This T cell receptor beta chain was sequenced during a study of beta chain features in type 1 diabetes. As every portion of the isolated RNA was reverse transcribed, the sequencing read expressed TCRB transcripts. Assay: immunoSEQ multiplex PCR; the TCRdb copy retains only in-frame clones and omits some. This sample has approximately 300,000 clones, with 11% found just once. The specimen was naive CD4+ T cells from blood. This TCR came from a woman aged 25 to 39 in good health.

CDR3 region: CASSPTRDRGKLGAGQYF. The CDR3 coding sequence is TGTGCCAGCAGCCCAACCCGGGACAGGGGAAAATTGGGCGCGGGGCAGTACTTC. The chain is built from TRBV14 and TRBJ2-7; 10 bases agree with TRBD1. After removal of 4 bases from V and 9 bases from J, the junction contained 21 bases not matched to a gene. Germline CDR1 and CDR2: SGHDN and FVKESK. This CDR3 has 18 residues.